Presented here are 9 T cell receptor beta chains from one specimen sequenced in a study of shared clonotypes between healthy human individuals. The naive CD8 fraction comprised CD45RO-negative cells positively selected for CCR7 and excluded terminally differentiated effector memory CD45RA+ cells. Clones were sequenced by immunoSEQ multiplex PCR, and TCRdb holds only the in-frame ones, with some missing. The table records roughly 2.1 million clones, around 93% of them present only once. Sequenced: naive CD8+ T cells from PBMCs. All receptors come from a man between 18 and 35 years old in good health. Some clones in this sample may be carry-over from other donors' samples.

In the case of this clone: The same CDR3 can be traced to other DNA sequences in this sample. The CDR3 DNA follows: TGTGCCATCAGTGAGTCGGGGACAGTGAACACTGAAGCTTTCTTT. Protein sequence: CAISESGTVNTEAFF. The chain has TRBV10-3 and TRBJ1-1, with 7 bases that match TRBD1. CDR1 is ENHRY, CDR2 SYGVKD, per germline. The length of the CDR3 is 15 residues. V was clipped by 0 bases and J by 0 bases; unmatched bases: 1.

This sequence joins TRBV4-1 and TRBJ2-7, with 7 bases aligning to TRBD1. Trimming cost V 2 bases and J 3 bases; bases outside gene matches: 7. CDR3 size: 15 residues. Germline CDR1 and CDR2: MGHRA and YSYEKL. CDR3 sequence: CASSQSLGGRYEQYF. In nucleotides, the CDR3 is TGCGCCAGCAGCCAAAGCTTAGGGGGCCGCTACGAGCAGTACTTC.

This chain links TRBV7-9 with TRBJ2-1, with D perhaps being TRBD1 or TRBD2 (5 bases each). V lost 7 bases and J lost 7, with 23 bases in between. The CDR3 is 16 residues long. Germline assignment: CDR1 SEHNR and CDR2 FQNEAQ (reference sequence). The CDR3 DNA sequence: TGTGCCAGCACCATTCCCTTGGGGGAGATTAGGAATGAGCAGTTCTTC. It yields the protein CASTIPLGEIRNEQFF.

V gene TRBV19 combines with J gene TRBJ1-2; the match to TRBD1 covers 9 bases. From germline, CDR1 is LNHDA and CDR2 SQIVND (reference sequence). The CDR3 runs to 15 residues. The V gene end was trimmed by 6 bases and the J gene end by 5 bases; junction bases not matched to a gene: 10. CDR3 region: CASSDRDRARYGYTF. For the CDR3, the DNA is TGTGCCAGTAGCGACCGGGACAGGGCACGTTATGGCTACACCTTC.

The V gene is TRBV4-2, the J gene TRBJ2-7, with unresolved D. CDR3 length: 15 amino acids. The germline V gene encodes CDR1 LGHNA and CDR2 YNFKEQ. V was pared by 1 base and J by 1 base, with 11 bases between. This CDR3 is CASSQVGIASYEQYF. The DNA of the CDR3 is TGTGCCAGCAGCCAAGTTGGAATAGCTTCCTACGAGCAGTACTTC.

The J gene is TRBJ2-2, the V gene TRBV28; TRBD1 aligns across 7 bases. Losses at the gene ends were 6 bases for V and 2 bases for J; bases not matched to a gene: 6. The CDR3 extends over 15 amino acids. CDR1 MDHEN and CDR2 SYDVKM come from the germline V gene. The CDR3 loop is CASRGQNRNTGELFF. The CDR3 DNA sequence: TGTGCCAGCAGGGGACAGAACCGCAACACCGGGGAGCTGTTTTTT.

This clone was observed once. The CDR3 spells CASSLGQGAGEQFF. The CDR3 coding sequence is TGCGCCAGCAGTCTCGGACAGGGGGCAGGGGAGCAGTTCTTC. The chain uses TRBV5-1 and TRBJ2-1; TRBD1 agrees at 11 bases. Per the germline V gene, CDR1 is SGHRS and CDR2 is YFSETQ. Germline trimming cut 5 bases from V and 10 bases from J; bases unmatched to any gene: 8. The CDR3 has 14 residues.

The CDR3 region is CASSAQGLLETQYF. DNA for the CDR3: TGTGCCAGCAGCGCCCAGGGCCTCTTGGAGACCCAGTACTTC. V is TRBV9 and J is TRBJ2-5; D possibly corresponds to TRBD1 (5 bases). Germline V lookup: CDR1 SGDLS, CDR2 YYNGEE. Trimming stripped 3 bases from V and 5 bases from J, with 14 bases between. The CDR3 covers 14 residues. Supplemented by reference TRBV9 and TRBJ2-5, the full variable domain reads DSGVTQTPKHLITATGQRVTLRCSPRSGDLSVYWYQQSLDQGLQFLIQYYNGEERAKGNILERFSAQQFPDLHSELNLSSLELGDSALYFCASSAQGLLETQYFGPGTRLLVL.

CDR3 nucleotide sequence: TGTGCCAGCAGTTTATTGGTCGAAGCTGGGTCCTACGAGCAGTACTTC. This translates into CASSLLVEAGSYEQYF. The chain couples TRBV28 to TRBJ2-7; D unresolved. The CDR3 spans 16 residues. From germline, CDR1 is MDHEN and CDR2 SYDVKM. Trimming removed 1 base at V and 1 base at J, with 14 bases between.